This TCR beta chain was sequenced for a study of blood T cell repertoires in COVID-19. Study information: T cells, B-cell-depleted T cells, or PBMCs provided the cDNA or gDNA that served as material.

Self-reported history from a screening survey and questionnaire set each donor's cohort. Per the original methods: Counts of nucleated cells, estimated from reference gene primer amplification, were obtained. The repertoire was sequenced with immunoSEQ multiplex PCR; TCRdb's copy has only in-frame clones and lacks some. The V and J calls and the clone size are those of that table, but D and trimming were determined from the DNA. The table lists around 220,000 clones, about 90% of them singletons. CDR3 length: 15 amino acids. Trimming at V came to 4 bases and at J to 7 bases, leaving 9 bases not matched to a gene. CDR1 is MGHRA and CDR2 is YSYEKL in the germline V gene.

The rearrangement joins TRBV4-1 to TRBJ2-1; 8 nucleotides match TRBD2. What was sequenced was PBMCs or T cells enriched from blood (not recorded which). The source is a woman aged 18-29 years who had recovered from COVID-19. The CDR3 region has the DNA TGCGCCAGCAGCCCCCTGGGTCTAGCGGGTAATGAGCAGTTCTTC. It is translated as CASSPLGLAGNEQFF.